This T cell receptor (beta chain) comes out of a study of cytomegalovirus exposure and HLA in healthy donors. These donors counted as nominally healthy when sampled, but unrecorded immune exposures were likely. The records omit this donor's CMV serostatus. Use of 60 Vbeta and 13 Jbeta primers characterized the PCR. The repertoire was sequenced with immunoSEQ multiplex PCR; TCRdb's copy has only in-frame clones and lacks some. Among some 140,000 clones, 60% to 75% were seen once, and the ten largest hold over 1.5%. To note about this clone: No antigen is known for it.

The CDR3 extends over 15 amino acids. Looked up from germline, CDR1 is SGHRS and CDR2 is YFSETQ. The ends were cut back, 1 base at V and 6 bases at J, with 14 bases in the middle. General study findings and limits: Later analysis revealed greater clonal expansion in HLA-associated TCR beta chains than in equally common others. Highly shared sequence variants in one cluster were likely a sequencing artifact.

Sequences were obtained from PBMCs. The clonotype originates from a human donor in good health. The rearrangement joins TRBV5-1 to TRBJ1-5; D call uncertain. CDR3 protein: CASSLLPQAGQPQHF. CDR3 nucleotide sequence: TGCGCCAGCAGCTTGCTACCCCAAGCGGGTCAGCCCCAGCATTTT.